Shown below are 5 T cell receptor beta chains from a single sample sequenced in a study of T cell responses to AZD1222 COVID-19 vaccine. Repertoires were generated with immunoSEQ multiplex PCR, while TCRdb's copy carries only in-frame clones and drops some. The sample contains about 160,000 clones, 92% of which appear only once. The material was peripheral blood, obtained on day 0 of MenACWY control vaccination. These receptors were collected from an adult in good health.

CDR3: CASSLGLGLGYTF. The CDR3 DNA reads TGTGCCAGCAGTTTAGGATTAGGGCTTGGCTACACCTTC. The rearrangement links TRBV28 to TRBJ1-2; D remains unclear. The CDR3 is 13 amino acids. The V end was cut by 2 bases, the J end by 7 bases, with 11 bases between. The germline CDR1 and CDR2 sequences are MDHEN and SYDVKM.

The chain is built from TRBV25-1 and TRBJ1-5, with 9 bases aligning to TRBD1. The CDR3 covers 13 residues. Germline-derived CDR1 and CDR2 are MGHDK and SYGVNS. J was trimmed by 6 bases and V by 9 bases; bases with no gene match: 6. CDR3 in DNA: TGTGCCAGGGGGGACAGGGAAAGTCAGCCCCAGCATTTT. Its protein product is CARGDRESQPQHF.

This chain uses TRBV19 with TRBJ2-2; no firm D call. Germline loops: CDR1 LNHDA, CDR2 SQIVND (reference sequence). CDR3 length: 13 amino acids. Trimming removed 4 bases from V and 5 bases from J, with 8 bases in between. The CDR3 sequence is CASSRVVTGELFF. The CDR3 DNA is TGTGCCAGTAGTAGGGTGGTTACCGGGGAGCTGTTTTTT.

The J gene is TRBJ2-1, the V gene TRBV4-1; possibly TRBD1 or TRBD2 for D (5 bases each). This CDR3 comprises 14 residues. Germline CDR1 reads MGHRA; CDR2 reads YSYEKL. Trimming took 1 base from V and 8 from J, leaving 12 bases between them. CDR3 bases: TGCGCCAGCAGCCAAGTGGGACGCACCGATGAGCAGTTCTTC. Its protein is CASSQVGRTDEQFF.

This chain links TRBV24-1 with TRBJ2-1; TRBD2 matches at 13 bases. The germline CDR1 and CDR2 sequences are KGHDR and SFDVKD. The CDR3 contains 16 residues. The ends lost 4 bases at V and 14 bases at J; junction bases unmatched: 13. CDR3 DNA: TGTGCCACCAGTGACCACGGACTAGCGGGGGTTCGTGGGGAGTTCTTC. It encodes CATSDHGLAGVRGEFF.